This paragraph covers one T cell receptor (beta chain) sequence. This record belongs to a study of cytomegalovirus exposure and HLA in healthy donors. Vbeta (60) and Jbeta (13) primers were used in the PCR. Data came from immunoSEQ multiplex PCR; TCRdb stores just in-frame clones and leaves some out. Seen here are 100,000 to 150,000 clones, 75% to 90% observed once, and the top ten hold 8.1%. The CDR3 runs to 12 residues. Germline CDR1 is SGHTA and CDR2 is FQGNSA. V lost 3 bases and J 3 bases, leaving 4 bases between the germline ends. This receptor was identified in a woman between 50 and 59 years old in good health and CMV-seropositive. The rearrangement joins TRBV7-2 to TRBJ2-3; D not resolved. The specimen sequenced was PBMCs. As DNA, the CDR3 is TGTGCCAGCAGCTTTTCTACAGATACGCAGTATTTT. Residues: CASSFSTDTQYF.